The 26 T cell receptor beta chains reported below all come from one sample, sequenced in a study of T cells expressing NK-cell markers. Reanalyzing the 5' RACE reads, TCRdb keeps one entry per CDR3 protein, without DNA. In all, the sample yields 440,000 or so distinct CDR3 sequences. The sequenced sample was blood T cells: a sorted CD56 or NKG2C T cell subset, CD4+ or CD8+ T cells, or bulk PBMC T cells (not recorded which). These receptors all stem from a woman between 18 and 69 years old in good health.

The CDR3 spells CASSFFQSEGYTF. The V gene is TRBV28, the J gene TRBJ1-2. CDR3 length equals 13 residues. Germline values: CDR1 MDHEN, CDR2 SYDVKM.

V usage is TRBV29-1 and J usage is TRBJ1-1. CDR3 length: 13 amino acids. From germline, CDR1 is SQVTM and CDR2 ANQGSEA. CDR3 sequence reads: CSVGRATNTEAFF.

The chain uses TRBV7-3 and TRBJ2-2; TCRdb's D gene call, TRBD1, goes unchecked for lack of DNA. The germline V gene has CDR1 SGHTA and CDR2 FQGTGA. The CDR3 sequence is 16 residues long. This CDR3 is CASSEETGPNTGELFF.

The chain links TRBV10-3 to TRBJ2-1. Per germline, CDR1 ENHRY and CDR2 SYGVKD. This CDR3 is built from 12 residues. CDR3: CAISGTSNEQFF.

This rearrangement joins TRBV20-1 to TRBJ2-7; the D call from TCRdb, TRBD1, cannot be confirmed without DNA. The V gene's germline CDR1 is DFQATT and CDR2 SNEGSKA (reference sequence). The CDR3 covers 14 residues. CDR3 loop: CSAGLGQEFYEQYF.

This chain joins TRBV10-3 and TRBJ2-7; the D gene TCRdb calls, TRBD1, cannot be checked with no DNA. CDR1 is ENHRY and CDR2 is SYGVKD in the germline V gene. This CDR3 contains 16 residues. CDR3 residues: CAIRDQGALSSYEQYF.

This chain connects TRBV29-1 to TRBJ2-5. The CDR3 totals 12 residues. Per the germline V gene, CDR1 is SQVTM and CDR2 is ANQGSEA. CDR3 sequence reads: CSVDQMQETQYF.

The chain recombines TRBV20-1 with TRBJ2-7; with no DNA, the TCRdb D assignment of TRBD1 cannot be verified. Per germline, CDR1 DFQATT and CDR2 SNEGSKA (reference sequence). The CDR3 has 12 amino acids. CDR3 amino acids: CSARGGLTEQYF.

The CDR3 here is CASSFQGQAGNTIYF. The V and J genes are TRBV12-3 or TRBV12-4 and TRBJ1-3; TCRdb indicates TRBD1, and absent DNA this call remains unverified. CDR3 length: 15 residues.

This chain uses TRBV20-1 with TRBJ1-2; TCRdb reports TRBD1, a call that lacks DNA to check it against. CDR3 length: 14 residues. The V gene's germline CDR1 is DFQATT and CDR2 SNEGSKA (reference sequence). The CDR3 loop is CSASEAGRDYGYTF.

This rearrangement joins TRBV20-1 to TRBJ2-3; TCRdb returns TRBD2, unconfirmable since there is no DNA. Germline-derived CDR1 and CDR2 are DFQATT and SNEGSKA (reference sequence). The CDR3 runs to 15 residues. The CDR3 reads CSASPTSGSTDTQYF.

This CDR3 reads CASSPSRTGASYNEQFF. This sequence joins TRBV5-1 and TRBJ2-1; TCRdb returns TRBD1, unconfirmable since there is no DNA. The CDR3 runs to 17 residues. Germline CDR1 SGHRS, CDR2 YFSETQ.

The chain recombines TRBV24-1 with TRBJ2-1; TCRdb names TRBD1, which stays unverified in the absence of DNA. Germline V gene sequence: CDR1 KGHDR, CDR2 SFDVKD. This CDR3 has 16 residues. CDR3 sequence reads: CATSDLAGGTTNEQFF.

The chain links TRBV20-1 to TRBJ2-5. This CDR3 contains 14 residues. Germline CDR1 reads DFQATT; CDR2 reads SNEGSKA (reference sequence). Here the CDR3 reads CSARDLGSQETQYF.

The chain carries TRBV6-5 and TRBJ1-1; TCRdb returns TRBD1, unconfirmable since there is no DNA. The CDR3 is 16 residues long. Per the germline V gene, CDR1 is MNHEY and CDR2 is SVGAGI. CDR3 region: CASITLPGPRATEAFF.

This chain uses TRBV29-1 with TRBJ2-1. The V gene's germline CDR1 is SQVTM and CDR2 ANQGSEA. The CDR3 consists of 14 residues. The CDR3 loop reads CSTENNLSYNEQFF.

This chain uses TRBV11-1 with TRBJ2-1; TCRdb's D gene call, TRBD2, goes unchecked for lack of DNA. CDR1 and CDR2 (germline): SGHAT, FQDESV (reference sequence). CDR3 length: 18 amino acids. CDR3 sequence: CASSSLRGGAGSYNEQFF.

The genes are TRBV12-3 or TRBV12-4 and TRBJ2-7. The CDR3 has 12 residues. CDR3 in amino acids: CASSFGEYEQYF.

V and J are TRBV18 and TRBJ2-2. The CDR3 consists of 14 residues. Germline V gene lookup returns CDR1 KGHSH and CDR2 LQKENI. CDR3 sequence reads: CASSPVSHTGELFF.

The chain has TRBV7-3 and TRBJ2-5; TCRdb gives TRBD1 as the D gene, but with no DNA this cannot be confirmed. The CDR3 runs to 13 residues. Germline loops: CDR1 SGHTA, CDR2 FQGTGA. The CDR3 region is CASSQPPEETQYF. The full variable domain, with the rest looked up from reference TRBV7-3 and TRBJ2-5, is GAGVSQTPSNKVTEKGKYVELRCDPISGHTALYWYRQSLGQGPEFLIYFQGTGAADDSGLPNDRFFAVRPEGSVSTLKIQRTERGDSAVYLCASSQPPEETQYFGPGTRLLVL.

The CDR3 sequence: CSVEGTAYEQYF. The genes are TRBV29-1 and TRBJ2-7; TCRdb's D call of TRBD1 is untestable without DNA. Germline V gives CDR1 SQVTM, CDR2 ANQGSEA. This CDR3 contains 12 residues.

V usage is TRBV19 and J usage is TRBJ2-3; TCRdb designates TRBD2, a call that cannot be tested without DNA. CDR1 is LNHDA, CDR2 SQIVND, per germline (reference sequence). The CDR3 runs to 17 residues. The CDR3 loop reads CASSIPRGGRRPDTQYF.

This sequence joins TRBV6-5 and TRBJ2-1; TCRdb picks TRBD2, but there is no DNA to check that call. Germline CDR1 and CDR2: MNHEY and SVGAGI. The CDR3 length is 16 residues. CDR3 residues: CASSYSPGPSINEQFF.

The gene calls are TRBV2 and TRBJ2-2; the TRBD2 assignment by TCRdb is unverifiable without DNA. Germline loops: CDR1 SNHLY, CDR2 FYNNEI. The CDR3 consists of 16 residues. The CDR3 spells CASRGVTSGNTGELFF.

The CDR3 sequence: CSASFGTYNQPQHF. V and J are TRBV20-1 and TRBJ1-5; lacking DNA, the TRBD1 call made by TCRdb goes unchecked. There are 14 residues in the CDR3. The germline V gene encodes CDR1 DFQATT and CDR2 SNEGSKA (reference sequence).

The V and J genes are TRBV7-2 and TRBJ2-3; TCRdb indicates TRBD2, and absent DNA this call remains unverified. CDR1 is SGHTA and CDR2 is FQGNSA in the germline V gene. The CDR3 has 15 amino acids. CDR3 sequence reads: CASSLSAGGADTQYF.